The present T cell receptor beta chain was sequenced within a study of blood T cell repertoires in COVID-19. Study-wide context: Material from acute and convalescent COVID-19 was sourced from the United States, Italy and Spain. T cells, B-cell-depleted T cells, or PBMCs supplied cDNA or gDNA.

Germline values: CDR1 SGHRS, CDR2 YFSETQ. This CDR3 is built from 17 residues. With 2 bases removed from V and 4 bases from J, the gap between germline ends came to 22 bases. Original analysis: Researchers report that nucleated cell counts were estimated from reference gene primer amplification. Generated by immunoSEQ multiplex PCR, the TCRdb table keeps only in-frame clones and is missing some. V and J calls and clone size are those listed in that table; D and trimming were worked out from the DNA. This sample yields around 94,000 clones, of which roughly 80% are seen a single time; 15% to 20% belongs to the top ten.

Material: peripheral blood. The sequence was obtained from a human donor in a cohort sampled during active COVID-19. The chain joins TRBV5-1 to TRBJ2-7; possible D gene TRBD1, 6 bases. Written as DNA, the CDR3 is TGCGCCAGCAGCTTCGTGTCCGGGACATCGTCCACTTACGAGCAGTACTTC. Its translation: CASSFVSGTSSTYEQYF.